A single sample gave rise to the 27 T cell receptor beta chains below, sequenced in a study of T cells in Graves' hyperthyroidism and ophthalmopathy. There were TCR beta CDR3 regions amplified from RNA transcripts. First-round RT-PCR targeting the TCR CDR3 was performed with the HTBI primer set. TCRdb re-called the multiplex PCR reads through MiXCR, storing one row per CDR3 protein. The data contain around 500,000 distinct CDR3 sequences, around 15% of them seen just once; the ten biggest clones take up approximately 14%. What was sequenced was blood. These receptors all stem from a middle-aged woman with Graves' hyperthyroidism.

The V call is TRBV18, the J call TRBJ1-4; weak D call: TRBD1 (6 bases). The CDR3 runs to 15 residues. V lost 3 bases and J 12 bases, leaving 20 bases between the germline ends. The germline V gene encodes CDR1 KGHSH and CDR2 LQKENI. CDR3 sequence: CASSPSQGPFGELFF. In DNA, the CDR3 is TGTGCCAGCTCACCGTCTCAGGGGCCTTTTGGAGAACTGTTTTTT. The full variable domain, rest sourced from reference TRBV18 and TRBJ1-4, is NAGVMQNPRHLVRRRGQEARLRCSPMKGHSHVYWYRQLPEEGLKFMVYLQKENIIDESGMPKERFSAEFPKEGPSILRIQQVVRGDSAAYFCASSPSQGPFGELFFGSGTQLSVL.

Many counts were recorded for this clonotype. This chain connects TRBV29-1 to TRBJ1-1; 9 bases line up with TRBD1. This CDR3 comprises 13 residues. Per germline, CDR1 SQVTM and CDR2 ANQGSEA. J gave up 3 bases and V 2 bases, and 1 base lay outside the gene matches. The CDR3 reads CSVERTGDTEAFF. CDR3 bases: TGCAGCGTTGAAAGGACAGGGGACACTGAAGCTTTCTTT.

J is TRBJ1-6 and V is TRBV7-9, with TRBD1 matching over 12 bases. The CDR3 runs to 15 residues. From germline, CDR1 is SEHNR and CDR2 FQNEAQ (reference sequence). With 3 bases clipped from V and 9 bases from J, the junction kept 3 bases outside the gene matches. DNA for the CDR3: TGTGCCAGCAGCTTTGGGGACAGGGGGCTTTCACCCCTCCACTTT. Its translation is CASSFGDRGLSPLHF.

This clonotype was counted ten times or more. The rearrangement links TRBV20-1 to TRBJ2-7; 11 nucleotides match TRBD2. V was pared by 0 bases and J by 3 bases, with 4 bases of the junction left unmatched. Germline CDR1 is DFQATT and CDR2 is SNEGSKA (reference sequence). The CDR3 is 15 residues long. The CDR3 loop is CSARDGGTSGYEQYF. DNA for the CDR3: TGCAGTGCTAGAGATGGGGGGACTAGCGGCTACGAGCAGTACTTC.

The gene calls are TRBV14 and TRBJ2-2, with 9 bases fitting TRBD1. Trimming took 4 bases from V and 6 from J; bases not matched to a gene: 6. Germline V gene lookup returns CDR1 SGHDN and CDR2 FVKESK. The CDR3 is 15 residues long. CDR3 region: CASSRGQGIAGELFF. The CDR3 bases are TGTGCCAGCAGCCGCGGACAGGGGATAGCCGGGGAGCTGTTTTTT.

In its sample, this clonotype was seen many times. V and J are TRBV7-9 and TRBJ2-3; tentative D call: TRBD2 (5 bases). V shed 5 bases and J shed 0 bases, with 15 bases lying between them. The CDR3 extends over 16 amino acids. Per germline, CDR1 SEHNR and CDR2 FQNEAQ (reference sequence). This CDR3 reads CASSVTGDPSTDTQYF. Written as DNA, the CDR3 is TGTGCCAGCAGCGTAACCGGGGATCCTAGCACAGATACGCAGTATTTT. Variable domain in full (rest from reference TRBV7-9 and TRBJ2-3): DTGVSQNPRHKITKRGQNVTFRCDPISEHNRLYWYRQTLGQGPEFLTYFQNEAQLEKSRLLSDRFSAERPKGSFSTLEIQRTEQGDSAMYLCASSVTGDPSTDTQYFGPGTRLTVL.

There are a few counts of this clonotype. The chain has TRBV19 and TRBJ1-2; D is possibly TRBD1 (6 bases). Trimming stripped 3 bases from V and 3 bases from J, with 11 bases between. Germline loops: CDR1 LNHDA, CDR2 SQIVND (reference sequence). The CDR3 has 14 amino acids. The CDR3 region is CASSMDPGDYGYTF. The CDR3 DNA sequence: TGTGCCAGTAGTATGGATCCAGGGGACTATGGCTACACCTTC.

The chain is built from TRBV6-1 and TRBJ2-1; TRBD2 matches 9 bases. The CDR3 has 15 residues. In germline, CDR1 is MNHNS, CDR2 SASEGT. The V and J ends lost 4 bases and 11 bases, in that order; junction bases with no gene match: 12. The CDR3 sequence is CASSAEGVAGDQQFF. Written as DNA, the CDR3 is TGTGCCAGCAGTGCCGAGGGGGTAGCGGGAGATCAGCAGTTCTTC.

This clonotype was counted ten times or more. V is TRBV28 and J is TRBJ2-5; the D gene is possibly TRBD1 (6 bases). The CDR3 is 14 residues long. Germline CDR1 MDHEN, CDR2 SYDVKM. V was clipped by 3 bases and J by 5 bases, with 13 bases between them. In DNA, the CDR3 is TGTGCCAGCAGTTTTGACAGGTCCGGGGAGACCCAGTACTTC. Translation gives CASSFDRSGETQYF.

CDR3 nucleotide sequence: TGTGCCAGCGCTCGGGGGGGGAATGAAAAACTGTTTTTT. Amino acids: CASARGGNEKLFF. V and J are TRBV5-5 and TRBJ1-4; tentative D call: TRBD1 (5 bases). The length of the CDR3 is 13 residues. V was clipped by 7 bases and J by 5 bases, with 12 bases between them. Germline CDR1 is SGHKS and CDR2 is YYEKEE (reference sequence).

This clonotype has a count of ten or more. The chain employs TRBV6-1 and TRBJ2-7; tentatively, D is TRBD2 (6 bases). V was clipped by 8 bases and J by 5 bases, with 25 bases between them. This CDR3 has 16 amino acids. Germline CDR1 is MNHNS and CDR2 is SASEGT. The CDR3 loop is CASYTDSFGGIDEQYF. The CDR3 DNA reads TGTGCCAGCTATACTGACTCTTTCGGGGGTATCGACGAGCAGTACTTC.

This rearrangement joins TRBV19 to TRBJ2-1; 7 bases fit TRBD1. Per the germline V gene, CDR1 is LNHDA and CDR2 is SQIVND (reference sequence). Trimming removed 10 bases from V and 0 bases from J; junction bases left unmatched: 9. The CDR3 totals 15 residues. The CDR3 bases are TGTGCCACCCAGGTACGGGACAGCTCCTACAATGAGCAGTTCTTC. It translates to CATQVRDSSYNEQFF.

This clonotype has more than one count but fewer than ten. The chain couples TRBV19 to TRBJ2-3; TRBD1 aligns across 8 bases. Germline CDR1 and CDR2: LNHDA and SQIVND (reference sequence). The CDR3 is 13 residues long. Trimming removed 9 bases from V and 5 bases from J; junction bases left unmatched: 7. In DNA form, the CDR3 reads TGTGCCAGAGGGGAGACAGGGGAAGATACGCAGTATTTT. Its protein product is CARGETGEDTQYF.

Many counts were recorded for this clonotype. This sequence joins TRBV7-9 and TRBJ2-2, with unresolved D. The germline V gene has CDR1 SEHNR and CDR2 FQNEAQ (reference sequence). This CDR3 is built from 13 residues. The CDR3 sequence is CATTLANTGELFF. In DNA form, the CDR3 reads TGTGCTACGACGCTGGCGAACACCGGGGAGCTGTTTTTT.

The sample holds one count of this clonotype. This may be a read error, as it is one base from a much larger clone. The rearrangement links TRBV11-1 to TRBJ2-1, with 10 bases matching TRBD2. V was pared by 6 bases and J by 7 bases, with 9 bases of the junction left unmatched. The CDR3 runs to 15 residues. The germline CDR1 and CDR2 sequences are SGHAT and FQDESV (reference sequence). CDR3 in amino acids: CASRPETSGQNEQFF. The CDR3 nucleotides are TGTGCCAGCAGACCCGAGACTAGCGGGCAAAATGAGCAGTTCTTC.

There are many counts of this clonotype. CDR3 bases: TGTGCCCTCGGGACTAGCGGCTACAATGAGCAGTTCTTC. Translating it yields CALGTSGYNEQFF. This rearrangement joins TRBV2 to TRBJ2-1, with 11 bases aligning to TRBD2. This CDR3 has 13 amino acids. Trimming took 11 bases from V and 3 from J; bases not matched to a gene: 3. Looked up from germline, CDR1 is SNHLY and CDR2 is FYNNEI.

Ten or more counts support this clonotype. The chain links TRBV12-3 or TRBV12-4 to TRBJ2-1; a possible D gene is TRBD1 (6 bases). CDR3 length: 14 residues. V was shortened by 1 base and J by 3 bases, with 7 bases between the two germline ends. The CDR3 loop is CASSLGQVYNEQFF. CDR3 DNA: TGTGCCAGCAGTTTAGGACAGGTCTACAATGAGCAGTTCTTC.

The table lists this clonotype with many counts. This chain uses TRBV20-1 with TRBJ2-1, with D possibly TRBD2 on 6 matching bases. Germline assignment: CDR1 DFQATT and CDR2 SNEGSKA (reference sequence). The CDR3 runs 11 residues. V was shortened by 4 bases and J by 6 bases, with 7 bases between the two germline ends. The CDR3 region is CSAKTSNEQFF. The CDR3 nucleotides are TGCAGTGCTAAGACTAGCAATGAGCAGTTCTTC.

V is TRBV12-5 and J is TRBJ1-5; D is perhaps TRBD1 (5 bases). Trimming stripped 4 bases from V and 3 bases from J, with 13 bases between. CDR3 size: 15 residues. The V gene's germline CDR1 is LGHNT and CDR2 FRNRAP. CDR3 loop: CASGSPSGYNQPQHF. The DNA of the CDR3 is TGTGCTAGTGGTTCCCCCTCAGGGTACAATCAGCCCCAGCATTTT.

This clonotype came up many times. The chain's CDR3 is CASSFGAGGPTEQFF. As DNA, the CDR3 is TGTGCCAGCAGCTTCGGAGCGGGAGGGCCGACGGAGCAGTTCTTC. This rearrangement joins TRBV7-9 to TRBJ2-1; 10 bases are shared with TRBD2. The CDR3 totals 15 residues. V was clipped by 3 bases and J by 10 bases; unmatched bases: 9. Germline values: CDR1 SEHNR, CDR2 FQNEAQ (reference sequence). Full variable domain (missing parts from reference TRBV7-9 and TRBJ2-1): DTGVSQNPRHKITKRGQNVTFRCDPISEHNRLYWYRQTLGQGPEFLTYFQNEAQLEKSRLLSDRFSAERPKGSFSTLEIQRTEQGDSAMYLCASSFGAGGPTEQFFGPGTRLTVL.

The genes are TRBV7-8 and TRBJ1-5; maybe TRBD1 (6 bases). The ends were cut back, 4 bases at V and 9 bases at J, with 13 bases in the middle. The germline V gene encodes CDR1 SGHVS and CDR2 FQNEAQ. This CDR3 contains 13 residues. This CDR3 is CASSSRTVSPQHF. DNA for the CDR3: TGTGCCAGCAGCTCAAGGACAGTCTCGCCCCAGCATTTT.

The chain employs TRBV5-4 and TRBJ2-2; D uncertain. Germline values: CDR1 SGHNT, CDR2 YYREEE (reference sequence). V lost 1 base and J 1 base, leaving 8 bases between the germline ends. CDR3 length: 15 amino acids. In nucleotides, the CDR3 is TGTGCCAGCAGCTTGTTTGGGCAGAACACCGGGGAGCTGTTTTTT. Amino acid sequence: CASSLFGQNTGELFF. The full variable domain, with the rest looked up from reference TRBV5-4 and TRBJ2-2, is ETGVTQSPTHLIKTRGQQVTLRCSSQSGHNTVSWYQQALGQGPQFIFQYYREEENGRGNFPPRFSGLQFPNYSSELNVNALELDDSALYLCASSLFGQNTGELFFGEGSRLTVL.

This clonotype was counted at least ten times. This chain uses TRBV18 with TRBJ2-1; TRBD2 matches 13 bases. V was pared by 4 bases and J by 6 bases, with 6 bases of the junction left unmatched. The germline V gene encodes CDR1 KGHSH and CDR2 LQKENI. This CDR3 comprises 16 residues. In DNA, the CDR3 is TGTGCCAGCTCACTAACGGGACTAGCGGGACCCAATGAGCAGTTCTTC. Its protein product is CASSLTGLAGPNEQFF.

This clonotype came up many times. The gene calls are TRBV11-2 and TRBJ2-7, with D possibly TRBD2 on 6 matching bases. Trimming took off 4 bases at V and 1 base at J, with 17 bases between the two ends. The CDR3 sequence is 16 residues long. In germline, CDR1 is SGHAT, CDR2 FQNNGV. The chain's CDR3 is CASSSLVGSISYEQYF. The DNA of the CDR3 is TGTGCCAGCAGCTCCCTTGTCGGGAGTATTTCCTACGAGCAGTACTTC.

At least ten counts were recorded for this clonotype. The chain employs TRBV7-3 and TRBJ2-1; D is uncertain. The germline CDR1 and CDR2 sequences are SGHTA and FQGTGA. The CDR3 is 16 residues long. V dropped 1 base and J dropped 7 bases, with 17 bases sitting between them. The CDR3 protein is CASSLKTHQALNEQFF. In DNA form, the CDR3 reads TGTGCCAGCAGCTTAAAAACACATCAGGCCCTTAATGAGCAGTTCTTC.

Many counts were recorded for this clonotype. V usage is TRBV5-1 and J usage is TRBJ2-1; 10 nucleotides align to TRBD1. The CDR3 is 14 amino acids. Germline assignment: CDR1 SGHRS and CDR2 YFSETQ. Trimming removed 4 bases from V and 5 bases from J; junction bases left unmatched: 3. The CDR3 coding sequence is TGCGCCAGCAGCGAGGGACAGGGGAACAATGAGCAGTTCTTC. Translation gives CASSEGQGNNEQFF.

In regard to this clonotype: The likely explanation is a read error, given a far larger clone one base away. The chain carries TRBV14 and TRBJ1-1, with D possibly matching TRBD1 (6 bases). This CDR3 comprises 14 residues. CDR1 SGHDN and CDR2 FVKESK come from the germline V gene. The CDR3 loop is CARSLVQGNTEAFF. The DNA of the CDR3 is TGTGCCCGCAGCTTAGTACAGGGAAACACTGAAGCTTTCTTT.